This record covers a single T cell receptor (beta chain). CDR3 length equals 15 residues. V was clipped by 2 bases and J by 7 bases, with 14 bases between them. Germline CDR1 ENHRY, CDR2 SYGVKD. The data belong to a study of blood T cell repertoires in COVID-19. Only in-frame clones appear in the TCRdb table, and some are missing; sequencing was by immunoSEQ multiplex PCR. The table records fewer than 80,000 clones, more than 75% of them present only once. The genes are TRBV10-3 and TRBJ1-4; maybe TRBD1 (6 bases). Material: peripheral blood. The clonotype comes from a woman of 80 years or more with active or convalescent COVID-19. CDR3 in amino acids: CAISELGGAGEKLFF. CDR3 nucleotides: TGTGCCATCAGTGAGCTTGGGGGGGCCGGTGAAAAACTGTTTTTT.